A single sample is the source of the 8 T cell receptor beta chains below, sequenced in a study of blood T cell repertoires in COVID-19. Only in-frame clones appear in the TCRdb table, and some are missing; sequencing was by immunoSEQ multiplex PCR. Here the sample spans tens of thousands of clones, 65% to 85% being singletons. The sequencing input was peripheral blood. These receptor sequences come from an elderly woman with acute or convalescent COVID-19.

The V call is TRBV28, the J call TRBJ2-7; D unresolved. The germline V gene has CDR1 MDHEN and CDR2 SYDVKM. There are 15 residues in the CDR3. Trimming stripped 2 bases from V and 7 bases from J, with 18 bases between. The CDR3 nucleotides are TGTGCCAGCAGTTTAACCGAATCCTACAGTGAGGAGCAGTACTTC. Encoded protein: CASSLTESYSEEQYF.

The sample holds a few counts of this clone. V and J are TRBV14 and TRBJ1-1; 7 nucleotides agree with TRBD1. Germline V CDR1 and CDR2: SGHDN, FVKESK. The CDR3 is 14 amino acids. Unmatched junction bases numbered 4, after V lost 0 bases and J lost 6 bases. This chain's CDR3 is CASSQEQGRAEAFF. Written as DNA, the CDR3 is TGTGCCAGCAGCCAAGAACAGGGGCGCGCTGAAGCTTTCTTT.

This clone occurred once. The rearrangement links TRBV11-2 to TRBJ2-5; TRBD1 agrees at 8 bases. The junction had 1 base not matched to a gene; V was cut back by 5 bases and J by 2 bases. The CDR3 has 13 amino acids. Germline values: CDR1 SGHAT, CDR2 FQNNGV. The CDR3 nucleotides are TGTGCCAGCAGCAACAGGGGGCAAGAGACCCAGTACTTC. Translation gives CASSNRGQETQYF. The whole variable domain, remainder taken from reference TRBV11-2 and TRBJ2-5, is EAGVAQSPRYKIIEKRQSVAFWCNPISGHATLYWYQQILGQGPKLLIQFQNNGVVDDSQLPKDRFSAERLKGVDSTLKIQPAKLEDSAVYLCASSNRGQETQYFGPGTRLLVL.

The chain joins TRBV7-2 to TRBJ2-1; TRBD2 matches at 12 bases. Trimming took 5 bases from V and 8 from J; bases not matched to a gene: 7. There are 15 residues in the CDR3. CDR1 SGHTA and CDR2 FQGNSA come from the germline V gene. The CDR3 protein is CASSLASGRAHEQFF. CDR3 sequence (DNA): TGTGCCAGCAGCCTCGCTAGCGGGAGGGCCCATGAGCAGTTCTTC. The variable domain in full, completed from reference TRBV7-2 and TRBJ2-1, reads GAGVSQSPSNKVTEKGKDVELRCDPISGHTALYWYRQSLGQGLEFLIYFQGNSAPDKSGLPSDRFSAERTGGSVSTLTIQRTQQEDSAVYLCASSLASGRAHEQFFGPGTRLTVL.

The V call is TRBV10-3, the J call TRBJ2-3, with a tentative D call TRBD1 (5 bases). CDR1 and CDR2 (germline): ENHRY, SYGVKD. CDR3 length: 12 residues. V was pared by 4 bases and J by 5 bases, with 7 bases between. The CDR3 loop reads CAISGGGDTQYF. The CDR3 nucleotides read TGTGCCATCAGTGGGGGCGGAGATACGCAGTATTTT.

This chain connects TRBV3-1 (or the pseudogene TRBV3-2) to TRBJ2-7, with D perhaps matching TRBD2 (5 bases). V was cut by 0 bases and J by 1 base, with 7 bases left in between. This CDR3 region has 14 residues. Per the germline V gene, CDR1 is LGHDT and CDR2 is YNNKEL (reference sequence). The CDR3 sequence: CASSQEPGSYEQYF. DNA for the CDR3: TGTGCCAGCAGCCAAGAGCCGGGGTCCTACGAGCAGTACTTC.

Regarding this clone: The same CDR3 also results from other DNA sequences found in this sample. J is TRBJ2-3 and V is TRBV19, with TRBD2 matching over 11 bases. V shed 4 bases, J shed 3 bases, and the junction held 3 bases outside the gene matches. This CDR3 has 15 residues. Germline CDR1 LNHDA, CDR2 SQIVND (reference sequence). The CDR3 nucleotides read TGTGCCAGTAGTACCGGACTAGCGGGTACAGATACGCAGTATTTT. As protein: CASSTGLAGTDTQYF.

V usage is TRBV4-2 and J usage is TRBJ2-5; D might be TRBD2 (6 bases). Germline CDR1 and CDR2: LGHNA and YNFKEQ. Deletions cut 1 base from V and 7 bases from J, with 22 bases between. The CDR3 runs 17 residues. CDR3 nucleotides: TGTGCCAGCAGCCAAGTTGTGACTAGGGAAATCTTGGTGACCCAGTACTTC. Encoded protein: CASSQVVTREILVTQYF.